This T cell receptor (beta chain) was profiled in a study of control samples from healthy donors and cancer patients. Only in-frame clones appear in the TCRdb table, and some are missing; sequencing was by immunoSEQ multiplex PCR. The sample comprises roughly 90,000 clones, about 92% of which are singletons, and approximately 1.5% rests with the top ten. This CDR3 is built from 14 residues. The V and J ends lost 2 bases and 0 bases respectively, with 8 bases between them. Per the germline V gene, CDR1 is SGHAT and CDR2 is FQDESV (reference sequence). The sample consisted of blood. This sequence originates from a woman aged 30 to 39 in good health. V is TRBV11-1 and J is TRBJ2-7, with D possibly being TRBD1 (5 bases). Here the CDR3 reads CASSLRQHSYEQYF. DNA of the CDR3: TGTGCCAGCAGCTTACGACAGCACTCCTACGAGCAGTACTTC. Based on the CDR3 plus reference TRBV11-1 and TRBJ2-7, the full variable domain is EAEVAQSPRYKITEKSQAVAFWCDPISGHATLYWYRQILGQGPELLVQFQDESVVDDSQLPKDRFSAERLKGVDSTLKIQPAELGDSAMYLCASSLRQHSYEQYFGPGTRLTVT.